This TCR beta chain was recorded in a study of blood T cells in healthy people across ages (dated by TCRdb to the mid-2010s). A note on the overall study: In model experiments, template switching captured roughly one uniquely barcoded TCR beta cDNA molecule for every two T cells. Donors were grouped into four age groups: young (average approximately 16 years), middle-aged (roughly 37), aged (around 56) and long-lived (approximately 82). To avoid experimental bias, donors of different ages were randomly spread across the sequencing lanes. To track age-related changes in TCR beta repertoire diversity, the study relied on deep sequencing normalized with unique cDNA molecular identifiers. Using the same blood draw, the study looked at two additional independent replicas of 1 million unique cDNA reads for two donors, one aged 18 to 29 and the other aged 80 or older.

Comment on this clonotype: What antigen it recognizes has not been identified. No much larger clonotype is one base removed from it; base qualities were not supplied.

From the cysteine up to the phenylalanine, the CDR3 has a length of 15 residues. Of all the DNA, just the CDR3 is kept, 45 bases in frame from base 1. The germline V gene (reference sequence) yields SEHNR for CDR1 and FQNEAQ for CDR2. V is cut back by 6 bases and J by 2 bases, with 6 bases in the junction unmatched. Preparation of the library involved 5' RACE. Sequencing instrument: Illumina HiSeq 2500. A second PCR of roughly 6 to 11 cycles was run with a J-beta primer mix and a sample-barcoded 5' primer. A template-switch 5' adaptor carrying 12 random nucleotides introduced a unique molecular identifier onto each TCR beta cDNA molecule. At least 3 million CDR3-containing paired-end reads were obtained from each sample. The Mint cDNA synthesis kit, primed by a TRBC-specific oligonucleotide, was used to synthesize first-strand cDNA from all RNA. Following uracil-DNA glycosylase treatment, all cDNA underwent a first 18-cycle PCR with the universal primers M1SS and BC2_uni_R. Regarding the original processing steps: For normalization, 1 million high-quality reads, each with a distinct molecular identifier, were randomly selected from each sample. Reads with shared molecular identifiers were discarded instead of being binned into consensus sequences. CDR3 identification, clonotype clustering and error correction used MiTCR with a Q25 quality threshold and the strictest error-elimination algorithm. Lower-bound total TCR beta diversity was estimated with a nonparametric unseen species model using Euler transformation. The raw public reads went through TCRdb reprocessing: fastp at Q25, MiXCR clone calling, in-frame beta chains kept. Identical CDR3 protein sequences are pooled into one entry, listed with their most common genes and DNA. The V and J calls and clone size are TCRdb's, not the authors'. This sample holds 1,500,000 or so distinct CDR3 sequences; roughly two fifths were observed only once. Approximately 4.1% of the sample lies in the top ten.

The approximately 39 donors, aged 6 to 90 years, were systemically healthy Caucasian individuals from Russia. Each donor gave roughly 9.5 milliliters of peripheral blood, collected into EDTA-treated Vacutainer tubes. Ficoll-Paque density-gradient centrifugation was used to isolate PBMCs, with at least 7 million per sample. Trizol reagent was used to extract total RNA from the PBMCs, yielding at least 6 micrograms per sample. For every donor, an aliquot of PBMCs went through flow cytometry to measure the percentages of naive CD45RAhigh/CD27high T cells. The research as a whole found: Because donor CMV infection status was unknown, age-related changes in expanded clonotypes were potentially confounded. Compared with the aged group, more naive CD4+ T cells, fewer expanded clones and increased TCR diversity were shown by the long-lived group, suggesting age selection. A strong correlation was found between observed TCR beta diversity and the percentage of naive T cells measured by flow cytometry. Total diversity estimates from one million sequenced T cells were considered lower bounds and underestimates. As age increased, observed TCR beta diversity per million T cells dropped in a roughly linear way, and a significant reduction was already evident by age around 41. Since profiling was done on bulk unsorted PBMCs, naive and antigen-experienced compartments could not be conclusively compared.

The sequenced sample was blood. The V and J genes are TRBV7-9 and TRBJ1-2, with 10 bases aligning to TRBD1. This sequence originates from a young woman in good health. The bases are TGTGCCAGCAGTTGGGGACAGGGGACCAACTATGGCTACACCTTC. It is translated as CASSWGQGTNYGYTF.